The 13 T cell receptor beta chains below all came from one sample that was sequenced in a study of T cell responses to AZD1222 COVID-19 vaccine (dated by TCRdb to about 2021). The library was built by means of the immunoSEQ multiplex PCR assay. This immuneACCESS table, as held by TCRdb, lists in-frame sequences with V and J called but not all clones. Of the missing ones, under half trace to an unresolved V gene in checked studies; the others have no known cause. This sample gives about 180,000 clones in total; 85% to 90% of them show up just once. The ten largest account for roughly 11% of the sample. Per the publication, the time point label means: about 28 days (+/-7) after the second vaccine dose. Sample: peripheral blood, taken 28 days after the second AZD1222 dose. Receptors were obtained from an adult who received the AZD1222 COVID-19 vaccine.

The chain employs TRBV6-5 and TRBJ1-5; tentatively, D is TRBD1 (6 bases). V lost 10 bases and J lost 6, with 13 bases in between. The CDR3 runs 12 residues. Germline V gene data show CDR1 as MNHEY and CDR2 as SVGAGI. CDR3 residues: CATRRGSQPQHF. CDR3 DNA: TGTGCCACTCGCAGGGGCAGTCAGCCCCAGCATTTT.

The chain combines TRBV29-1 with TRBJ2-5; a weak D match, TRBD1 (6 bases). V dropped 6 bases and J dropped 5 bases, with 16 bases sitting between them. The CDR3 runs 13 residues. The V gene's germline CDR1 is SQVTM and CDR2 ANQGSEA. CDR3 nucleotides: TGCAGCGTAAGCAGGGGCCTGGGGGAGACCCAGTACTTC. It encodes CSVSRGLGETQYF.

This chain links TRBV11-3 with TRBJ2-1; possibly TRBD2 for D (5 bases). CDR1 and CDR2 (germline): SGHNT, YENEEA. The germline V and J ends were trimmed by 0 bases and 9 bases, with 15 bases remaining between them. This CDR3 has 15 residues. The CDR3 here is CASSLDGLAGREQFF. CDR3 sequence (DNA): TGTGCCAGCAGCTTAGATGGGCTAGCTGGGCGTGAGCAGTTCTTC.

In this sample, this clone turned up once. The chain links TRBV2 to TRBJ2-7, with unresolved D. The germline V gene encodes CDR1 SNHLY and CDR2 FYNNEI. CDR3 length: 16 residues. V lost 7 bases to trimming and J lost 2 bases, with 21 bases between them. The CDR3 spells CASTPSLMVRAYEQYF. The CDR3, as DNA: TGTGCCAGCACCCCCAGTTTGATGGTAAGGGCCTACGAGCAGTACTTC.

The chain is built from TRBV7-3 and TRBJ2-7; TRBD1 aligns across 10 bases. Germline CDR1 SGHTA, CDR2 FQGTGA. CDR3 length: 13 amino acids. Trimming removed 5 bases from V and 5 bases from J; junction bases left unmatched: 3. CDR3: CASSRTGGDEQYF. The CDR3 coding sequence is TGTGCCAGCAGCCGGACAGGGGGGGACGAGCAGTACTTC.

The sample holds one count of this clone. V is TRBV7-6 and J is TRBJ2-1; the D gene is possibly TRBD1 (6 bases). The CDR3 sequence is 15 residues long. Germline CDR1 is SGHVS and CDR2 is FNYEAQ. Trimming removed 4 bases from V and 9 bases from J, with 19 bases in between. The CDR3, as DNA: TGTGCCAGCAGCTCCAGGGGCCCCGGATACGGTGAGCAGTTCTTC. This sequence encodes CASSSRGPGYGEQFF.

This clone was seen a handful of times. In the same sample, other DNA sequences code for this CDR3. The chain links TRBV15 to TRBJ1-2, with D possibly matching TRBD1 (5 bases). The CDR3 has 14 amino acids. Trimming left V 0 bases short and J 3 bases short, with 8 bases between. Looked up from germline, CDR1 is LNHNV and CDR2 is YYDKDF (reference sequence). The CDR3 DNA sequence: TGTGCCACCAGCAGAGACGGGACGGACTATGGCTACACCTTC. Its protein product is CATSRDGTDYGYTF.

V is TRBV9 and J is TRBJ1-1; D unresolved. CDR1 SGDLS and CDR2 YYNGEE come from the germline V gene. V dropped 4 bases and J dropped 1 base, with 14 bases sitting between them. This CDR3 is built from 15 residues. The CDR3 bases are TGTGCCAGCAGCAAAGACGTACAGACGAACACTGAAGCTTTCTTT. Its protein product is CASSKDVQTNTEAFF.

CDR3: CASSEGGGGGRYYGYTF. The CDR3 DNA sequence: TGTGCCAGCAGTGAAGGAGGAGGGGGCGGGCGTTACTATGGCTACACCTTC. The rearrangement uses TRBV6-1 and TRBJ1-2; TRBD1 aligns across 7 bases. Losses at the gene ends were 1 base for V and 3 bases for J; bases not matched to a gene: 11. This CDR3 has 17 amino acids. From germline, CDR1 is MNHNS and CDR2 SASEGT.

The CDR3 loop is CASSLLSSYNEQFF. The DNA for the CDR3 is TGTGCCAGTAGTCTTTTGAGCTCCTACAATGAGCAGTTCTTC. The genes are TRBV19 and TRBJ2-1; D gene uncertain. The V and J ends lost 5 bases and 0 bases respectively, with 8 bases between them. Germline-derived CDR1 and CDR2 are LNHDA and SQIVND (reference sequence). The CDR3 is 14 residues long.

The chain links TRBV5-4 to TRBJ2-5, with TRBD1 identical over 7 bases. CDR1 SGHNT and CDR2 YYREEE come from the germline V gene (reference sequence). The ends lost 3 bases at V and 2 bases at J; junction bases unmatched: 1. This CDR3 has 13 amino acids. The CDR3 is CASSWTGQETQYF. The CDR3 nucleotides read TGTGCCAGCAGCTGGACAGGTCAAGAGACCCAGTACTTC.

The CDR3 DNA is TGTGCCAGCAGTGAGACGTCTTGGGTCAGGGTAGGCTATGGCTACACCTTC. Amino acids: CASSETSWVRVGYGYTF. The chain recombines TRBV6-1 with TRBJ1-2; tentatively, D is TRBD1 (5 bases). CDR3 length equals 17 residues. Trimming took 3 bases from V and 4 from J, leaving 21 bases between them. Germline-derived CDR1 and CDR2 are MNHNS and SASEGT.

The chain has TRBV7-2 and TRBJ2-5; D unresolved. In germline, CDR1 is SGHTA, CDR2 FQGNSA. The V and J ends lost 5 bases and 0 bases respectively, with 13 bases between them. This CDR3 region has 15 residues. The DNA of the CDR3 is TGTGCCAGCAGCCCCCCCGGCGGCTACCAAGAGACCCAGTACTTC. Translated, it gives CASSPPGGYQETQYF. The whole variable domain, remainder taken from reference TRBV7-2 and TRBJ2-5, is GAGVSQSPSNKVTEKGKDVELRCDPISGHTALYWYRQSLGQGLEFLIYFQGNSAPDKSGLPSDRFSAERTGGSVSTLTIQRTQQEDSAVYLCASSPPGGYQETQYFGPGTRLLVL.